These 29 T cell receptor beta chains were all obtained from the same sample, sequenced in a study of OX40 agonist ivuxolimab in advanced cancers. Libraries were prepared by immunoSEQ multiplex PCR; TCRdb keeps only in-frame clonotypes and omits some of them. The sample consists of about 48,000 clones, approximately 83% of them appearing once. Sequencing used CD4+ or CD8+ T cells sorted from blood, obtained in a trial of the OX40 agonist ivuxolimab. These receptors were obtained from an adult with an advanced solid tumor such as melanoma, head and neck, liver or kidney cancer.

The chain is built from TRBV7-2 and TRBJ2-5; either TRBD1 or TRBD2 may supply D (5 bases each). The CDR3 spans 14 residues. CDR1 and CDR2 from the germline V gene are SGHTA and FQGNSA. V was trimmed by 3 bases and J by 4 bases, leaving 12 bases between them. In DNA, the CDR3 is TGTGCCAGCAGCTTCAGGGTTCGGGGAGAGACCCAGTACTTC. It translates to CASSFRVRGETQYF.

J is TRBJ2-3 and V is TRBV6-1; no clear D. The germline V and J ends were trimmed by 0 bases and 5 bases, with 12 bases remaining between them. The CDR3 spans 15 residues. Looked up from germline, CDR1 is MNHNS and CDR2 is SASEGT. The CDR3, as DNA: TGTGCCAGCAGTGAAGCACCGTACAGTGGAGATACGCAGTATTTT. Amino acids: CASSEAPYSGDTQYF.

The V gene is TRBV2, the J gene TRBJ2-3; D unclear. The CDR3 sequence is 15 residues long. From germline, CDR1 is SNHLY and CDR2 FYNNEI. Between the trimmed V and J ends, which lost 4 bases and 2 bases, there was a span of 13 bases. The CDR3: CASSVTRPDTDTQYF. The DNA of the CDR3 is TGTGCCAGCAGTGTGACCCGCCCGGACACAGATACGCAGTATTTT.

This rearrangement joins TRBV5-4 to TRBJ2-5; 9 nucleotides match TRBD2. Germline CDR1 is SGHNT and CDR2 is YYREEE (reference sequence). This CDR3 comprises 14 residues. Germline trimming cut 0 bases from V and 5 bases from J; bases unmatched to any gene: 2. CDR3 coding DNA: TGTGCCAGCAGCTTGGGGCGGGGGGGTGAGACCCAGTACTTC. Translation gives CASSLGRGGETQYF.

This chain links TRBV10-2 with TRBJ2-7, with 7 positions matching TRBD1. V was pared by 4 bases and J by 13 bases, with 10 bases of the junction left unmatched. From germline, CDR1 is WSHSY and CDR2 SAAADI. CDR3 length: 12 amino acids. This CDR3 reads CASSASGQSIYF. The DNA of the CDR3 is TGCGCCAGCAGTGCGTCGGGACAGTCGATTTACTTC.

The chain is built from TRBV2 and TRBJ1-1, with D possibly being TRBD1 (6 bases). V lost 6 bases and J lost 3, with 14 bases in between. CDR1 and CDR2 (germline): SNHLY, FYNNEI. This CDR3 comprises 14 residues. The DNA of the CDR3 is TGTGCCAGCAGGGGGACACCCGCGGACACTGAAGCTTTCTTT. Residues: CASRGTPADTEAFF.

This rearrangement joins TRBV9 to TRBJ2-7; 7 bases match TRBD2. With 0 bases clipped from V and 3 bases from J, the junction kept 0 bases outside the gene matches. Germline assignment: CDR1 SGDLS and CDR2 YYNGEE. The CDR3 runs to 13 residues. The CDR3 loop is CASSVGEGYEQYF. CDR3 bases: TGTGCCAGCAGCGTAGGGGAGGGCTACGAGCAGTACTTC.

The chain combines TRBV27 with TRBJ1-4; D gene uncertain. Trimming shortened V by 3 bases and J by 1 base, and 6 bases separated the two germline ends. The germline V gene has CDR1 MNHEY and CDR2 SMNVEV (reference sequence). This CDR3 is 14 amino acids long. The CDR3 DNA follows: TGTGCCAGCAGTTTTTCGGGAACTAATGAAAAACTGTTTTTT. It yields the protein CASSFSGTNEKLFF.

This rearrangement joins TRBV6-5 to TRBJ1-2, with 7 bases that match TRBD1. From germline, CDR1 is MNHEY and CDR2 SVGAGI. The length of the CDR3 is 14 residues. Trimming at V came to 3 bases and at J to 6 bases, leaving 7 bases not matched to a gene. CDR3 in amino acids: CASSYRGTEDGYTF. In DNA, the CDR3 is TGTGCCAGCAGTTATCGCGGGACAGAGGATGGCTACACCTTC.

This clone was counted a few times. This rearrangement joins TRBV4-1 to TRBJ1-1; D not certain. The V end lost 4 bases, the J end lost 2 bases, and 11 bases lay between the germline ends. Germline V gives CDR1 MGHRA, CDR2 YSYEKL. There are 14 residues in the CDR3. CDR3 protein: CASSREQLNTEAFF. Written as DNA, the CDR3 is TGCGCCAGCAGCCGAGAACAGTTAAACACTGAAGCTTTCTTT.

V is TRBV19 and J is TRBJ2-6; D unresolved. V was pared by 3 bases and J by 2 bases, with 8 bases between. Germline V gene lookup returns CDR1 LNHDA and CDR2 SQIVND (reference sequence). The CDR3 has 15 amino acids. The CDR3 coding sequence is TGTGCCAGTAGTATTCCTGGAGCTGGGGCCAACGTCCTGACTTTC. Its protein product is CASSIPGAGANVLTF.

V usage is TRBV6-1 and J usage is TRBJ1-6, with D tentatively TRBD1 (5 bases). The CDR3 is 15 residues long. Per the germline V gene, CDR1 is MNHNS and CDR2 is SASEGT. V was cut by 0 bases and J by 9 bases, with 12 bases left in between. The DNA of the CDR3 is TGTGCCAGCAGTGAAGCGGGGGAAATAGGTTCACCCCTCCACTTT. It encodes CASSEAGEIGSPLHF.

This clone was found a few times. V gene TRBV5-1 combines with J gene TRBJ2-4; D gene uncertain. The CDR3 consists of 15 residues. V was cut by 1 base and J by 3 bases, with 11 bases left in between. Germline-derived CDR1 and CDR2 are SGHRS and YFSETQ. CDR3 residues: CASSLTGELKNIQYF. CDR3 DNA sequence: TGCGCCAGCAGCTTGACCGGCGAACTCAAAAACATTCAGTACTTC.

CDR3 bases: TGTGCCAGCAGTTACGCGGCGGCCCAAAATGAAAAACTGTTTTTT. Protein product: CASSYAAAQNEKLFF. This chain links TRBV6-6 with TRBJ1-4; D unclear. CDR3 length: 15 residues. V lost 2 bases and J lost 5, with 12 bases in between. Germline V CDR1 and CDR2: MNHNY, SVGAGI (reference sequence).

V and J are TRBV5-6 and TRBJ2-2, with 8 positions matching TRBD1. This CDR3 is 16 amino acids long. The junction had 9 bases not matched to a gene; V was cut back by 4 bases and J by 4 bases. CDR1 and CDR2 from the germline V gene are SGHDT and YYEEEE. The CDR3 DNA follows: TGTGCCAGCAGCCGAGGACAGGGACTGGCCACCGGGGAGCTGTTTTTT. This translates into CASSRGQGLATGELFF.

The chain employs TRBV5-1 and TRBJ1-2; 9 bases match TRBD1. J was trimmed by 11 bases and V by 2 bases; bases with no gene match: 13. This CDR3 region has 15 residues. Germline CDR1 is SGHRS and CDR2 is YFSETQ. The CDR3 DNA is TGCGCCAGCAGCTTTCTGAACAGGGGGCCCGATCAGTACACCTTC. Translating it yields CASSFLNRGPDQYTF.

This sequence joins TRBV19 and TRBJ2-7, with D perhaps matching TRBD1 or TRBD2 (5 bases each). V dropped 2 bases and J dropped 3 bases, with 17 bases sitting between them. The CDR3 covers 16 residues. Germline assignment: CDR1 LNHDA and CDR2 SQIVND (reference sequence). As DNA, the CDR3 is TGTGCCAGTAGTATAAAGAGGGGTACGTCGGGCTACGAGCAGTACTTC. Its protein is CASSIKRGTSGYEQYF.

This clone was picked up one time. This rearrangement joins TRBV11-2 to TRBJ2-1, with 7 bases aligning to TRBD2. Germline loops: CDR1 SGHAT, CDR2 FQNNGV. V dropped 4 bases and J dropped 7; count of bases not matched to a gene: 13. This CDR3 is 16 amino acids long. This CDR3 is CASSWGSGASGNEQFF. CDR3 bases: TGTGCCAGCAGCTGGGGAAGCGGGGCTTCAGGGAATGAGCAGTTCTTC.

This clone appeared a single time. J is TRBJ1-2 and V is TRBV18; D is perhaps TRBD1 (6 bases). Trimming took off 3 bases at V and 8 bases at J, with 13 bases between the two ends. This CDR3 region has 13 residues. Germline assignment: CDR1 KGHSH and CDR2 LQKENI. CDR3 sequence: CASSPNGQLGYTF. The DNA of the CDR3 is TGTGCCAGCTCACCTAACGGACAGTTGGGCTACACCTTC.

This clone was seen only a few times. The chain carries TRBV2 and TRBJ1-2; D ambiguous. The germline CDR1 and CDR2 sequences are SNHLY and FYNNEI. V was pared by 3 bases and J by 10 bases, with 9 bases between. The CDR3 spans 11 residues. The DNA for the CDR3 is TGTGCCAGCAGTGATTATCTGACCTACACCTTC. Its translation is CASSDYLTYTF.

This chain links TRBV4-1 with TRBJ1-5; 7 bases fit TRBD1. The CDR3 is 17 residues long. Germline V lookup: CDR1 MGHRA, CDR2 YSYEKL. The ends lost 2 bases at V and 0 bases at J; junction bases unmatched: 7. The CDR3 DNA reads TGCGCCAGCAGCCAATATCTGACAGGGAGTAGCAATCAGCCCCAGCATTTT. Translating gives CASSQYLTGSSNQPQHF.

The table lists this clone with a count of one. The rearrangement links TRBV29-1 to TRBJ2-5, with 7 bases lining up with TRBD1. The V segment lost 8 bases and the J segment 1 base; nucleotides outside the gene matches: 7. Germline V CDR1 and CDR2: SQVTM, ANQGSEA. The CDR3 spans 13 residues. CDR3 amino acids: CSTKRDSQETQYF. CDR3 DNA sequence: TGCAGCACTAAACGGGACAGCCAAGAGACCCAGTACTTC. Using reference TRBV29-1 and TRBJ2-5 for the parts outside the CDR3, the full variable domain is SAVISQKPSRDICQRGTSLTIQCQVDSQVTMMFWYRQQPGQSLTLIATANQGSEATYESGFVIDKFPISRPNLTFSTLTVSNMSPEDSSIYLCSTKRDSQETQYFGPGTRLLVL.

CDR3 amino acids: CASSPRQDPREKLFF. The CDR3 DNA follows: TGTGCCAGCAGTCCTCGACAGGATCCTCGGGAAAAACTGTTTTTT. The V call is TRBV2, the J call TRBJ1-4, with a tentative D call TRBD1 (6 bases). Between the trimmed V and J ends, which lost 5 bases and 8 bases, there was a span of 18 bases. The germline V gene encodes CDR1 SNHLY and CDR2 FYNNEI. The CDR3 totals 15 residues.

The chain has TRBV5-5 and TRBJ1-3, with a possible D match to TRBD1 (5 bases). The length of the CDR3 is 14 residues. Trimming shortened V by 3 bases and J by 7 bases, and 14 bases separated the two germline ends. Germline assignment: CDR1 SGHKS and CDR2 YYEKEE (reference sequence). The CDR3 DNA is TGTGCCAGCAGCTCCCGGGACCAAGGGAACACCATATATTTT. This encodes CASSSRDQGNTIYF. The whole variable domain, filled in from reference TRBV5-5 and TRBJ1-3, reads DAGVTQSPTHLIKTRGQQVTLRCSPISGHKSVSWYQQVLGQGPQFIFQYYEKEERGRGNFPDRFSARQFPNYSSELNVNALLLGDSALYLCASSSRDQGNTIYFGEGSWLTVV.

The chain recombines TRBV30 with TRBJ2-4; D remains unclear. The V end lost 0 bases, the J end lost 0 bases, and 6 bases lay between the germline ends. The CDR3 consists of 14 residues. Germline assignment: CDR1 GTSNPN and CDR2 SVGIG (reference sequence). CDR3 nucleotide sequence: TGTGCCTGGAGTGTGACGGAAGCCAAAAACATTCAGTACTTC. Its protein is CAWSVTEAKNIQYF.

The V call is TRBV2, the J call TRBJ1-3, with 10 bases aligning to TRBD1. CDR1 is SNHLY and CDR2 is FYNNEI in the germline V gene. This CDR3 region has 14 residues. V shed 5 bases, J shed 4 bases, and the junction held 2 bases outside the gene matches. CDR3 bases: TGTGCCAGCAGTAAGACAGGGGGCGGAAACACCATATATTTT. Its protein product is CASSKTGGGNTIYF.

The chain uses TRBV2 and TRBJ1-3, with D possibly being TRBD1 (6 bases). Trimming shortened V by 7 bases and J by 9 bases, and 19 bases separated the two germline ends. The germline V gene has CDR1 SNHLY and CDR2 FYNNEI. The CDR3 covers 14 residues. The CDR3 DNA follows: TGTGCCAGCATCGACCAGGGGAGGTTCGGCACCATATATTTT. This gives the protein CASIDQGRFGTIYF.

The chain employs TRBV9 and TRBJ1-6; weak D call: TRBD1 (6 bases). This CDR3 has 14 amino acids. The germline gives CDR1 SGDLS, CDR2 YYNGEE. With 3 bases removed from V and 7 bases from J, the gap between germline ends came to 11 bases. CDR3 sequence: CASSERGGNSPLHF. CDR3 nucleotide sequence: TGTGCCAGCAGCGAGAGGGGGGGGAATTCACCCCTCCACTTT.

This sequence joins TRBV5-1 and TRBJ2-2, with TRBD2 identical over 11 bases. The germline V gene has CDR1 SGHRS and CDR2 YFSETQ. The CDR3 contains 17 residues. The junction had 9 bases not matched to a gene; V was cut back by 4 bases and J by 4 bases. In DNA, the CDR3 is TGCGCCAGCAGCCCCTTTATTACTAGCGGGGGCACCGGGGAGCTGTTTTTT. This sequence encodes CASSPFITSGGTGELFF.